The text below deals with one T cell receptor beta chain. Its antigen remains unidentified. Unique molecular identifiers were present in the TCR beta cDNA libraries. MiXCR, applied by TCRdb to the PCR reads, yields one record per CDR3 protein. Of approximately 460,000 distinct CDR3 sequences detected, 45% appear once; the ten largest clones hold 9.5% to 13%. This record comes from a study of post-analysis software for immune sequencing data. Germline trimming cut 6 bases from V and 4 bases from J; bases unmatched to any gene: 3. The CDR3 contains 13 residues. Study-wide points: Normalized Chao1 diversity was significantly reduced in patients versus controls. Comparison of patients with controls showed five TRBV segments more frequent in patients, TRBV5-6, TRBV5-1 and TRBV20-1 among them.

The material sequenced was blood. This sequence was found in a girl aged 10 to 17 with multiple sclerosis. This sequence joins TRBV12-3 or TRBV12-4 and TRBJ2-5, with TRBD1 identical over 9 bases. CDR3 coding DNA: TGTGCCAGCAGGTCGGGACAGGGAGAGACCCAGTACTTC. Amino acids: CASRSGQGETQYF.